This is a list of T cell receptor beta chains from one sample in a study of T cell responses to AZD1222 COVID-19 vaccine. Sequencing was performed with immunoSEQ multiplex PCR; in TCRdb, only in-frame clones are kept and a portion is missing. The profile shows about 97,000 clones, roughly 89% of them singletons. The sequencing used peripheral blood, collected on day 0 of AZD1222 vaccination. These receptors came from an adult in good health. The CDR3 runs from the conserved cysteine through the conserved F or W. A D gene is named only where the DNA matches it firmly. Expanded clones get a size class; other rows say once, few or many, or leave the size out.

D | J | V | size | DNA | CDR3
NA | TRBJ2-7 | TRBV18 | NA | TGTGCCAGCTCACCTCGATTGCTCTCCTACGAGCAGTACTTC | CASSPRLLSYEQYF
NA | TRBJ1-3 | TRBV11-2 | NA | TGTGCCAGCAGCTCCTATGGGGCCGTCTCTGGAAACACCATATATTTT | CASSSYGAVSGNTIYF
TRBD2 | TRBJ2-7 | TRBV28 | NA | TGTGCCAGCAGTACGGGACTAGCGGTAACCTACGAGCAGTACTTC | CASSTGLAVTYEQYF
NA | TRBJ1-2 | TRBV5-6 | once | TGTGCCAGCAGCTTGGCCAAATATGGCTACACCTTC | CASSLAKYGYTF
NA | TRBJ1-5 | TRBV5-1 | NA | TGCGCCAGCAGCCCTGGAAGTAGCAATCAGCCCCAGCATTTT | CASSPGSSNQPQHF
NA | TRBJ1-1 | TRBV9 | once | TGTGCCAGCAGCGTTTCCCCGGACCTTGAAGCTTTCTTT | CASSVSPDLEAFF
TRBD2 | TRBJ2-1 | TRBV5-4 | NA | TGTGCCAGCAAAAAACTAGCGGGAGGTAATAGCTCCTACAATGAGCAGTTCTTC | CASKKLAGGNSSYNEQFF
TRBD2 | TRBJ2-1 | TRBV18 | NA | TGTGCCAGCTCACTGCCGGGAACTAGCGGCGCCTACAATGAGCAGTTCTTC | CASSLPGTSGAYNEQFF
TRBD2 | TRBJ2-1 | TRBV20-1 | NA | TGCAGTGCTAGTAGCGGGAGGGGGAATGAGCAGTTCTTC | CSASSGRGNEQFF
NA | TRBJ1-5 | TRBV19 | NA | TGTGCCAGTAGACAGGGAAATCAGCCCCAGCATTTT | CASRQGNQPQHF
TRBD1 | TRBJ1-4 | TRBV3-1/TRBV3-2 | once | TGTGCCAGCAGCCAACAGTTGGGACAGGGCTATGAAAAACTGTTTTTT | CASSQQLGQGYEKLFF
NA | TRBJ1-5 | TRBV3-1/TRBV3-2 | NA | TGTGCCAGCAGCCAATCGAACCGGGCGTCGGATCAGCCCCAGCATTTT | CASSQSNRASDQPQHF
TRBD1 | TRBJ2-3 | TRBV4-1 | NA | TGCGCCAGCAGCTACCGGGACAGGGACGCAGATACGCAGTATTTT | CASSYRDRDADTQYF
NA | TRBJ2-3 | TRBV7-8 | NA | TGTGCCAGCAGCACGTACGGGAGAGTTGGCACAGATACGCAGTATTTT | CASSTYGRVGTDTQYF
NA | TRBJ2-1 | TRBV18 | once | TGTGCCAGCTCACCAAGGCAGGGTACCTACAATGAGCAGTTCTTC | CASSPRQGTYNEQFF
TRBD1 | TRBJ1-4 | TRBV19 | once | TGTGCCAGTAGTACCGGAACCGGGACAGCAAATGAAAAACTGTTTTTT | CASSTGTGTANEKLFF
TRBD2 | TRBJ2-1 | TRBV7-2 | NA | TGTGCCAGCAGCTCACCGCGGACTAGCGGGAGGATCTCCTACAATGAGCAGTTCTTC | CASSSPRTSGRISYNEQFF
TRBD1 | TRBJ2-1 | TRBV28 | NA | TGTGCCATTACTACACAGGGGGCATCCTACAATGAGCAGTTCTTC | CAITTQGASYNEQFF
NA | TRBJ2-7 | TRBV28 | NA | TGTGCCAGCAGTTTCCCCGGCCGGGGGCGGAGCTACGAGCAGTACTTC | CASSFPGRGRSYEQYF
NA | TRBJ1-1 | TRBV28 | once | TGTGCCAGCAGTTCCCCGCAGGGGTTCACTGAAGCTTTCTTT | CASSSPQGFTEAFF
NA | TRBJ1-1 | TRBV11-2 | NA | TGTGCCAGCAGCTTAGTAGGGAGTGAAGCTTTCTTT | CASSLVGSEAFF
TRBD1 | TRBJ2-5 | TRBV29-1 | NA | TGCAGCGTGACAGGGGCCGTGCAAGAGACCCAGTACTTC | CSVTGAVQETQYF
NA | TRBJ1-5 | TRBV7-9 | NA | TGTGCCAGCAGCCGAGGGGGAACGGGACAGCCCCAGCATTTT | CASSRGGTGQPQHF
NA | TRBJ2-7 | TRBV6-6 | NA | TGTGCCAGCAGTTTGGGACGGTCCTACGAGCAGTACTTC | CASSLGRSYEQYF
NA | TRBJ1-1 | TRBV25-1 | NA | TGTGCCAGCACAGGGTACAATAATAAGGCTTTCTTT | CASTGYNNKAFF
NA | TRBJ1-2 | TRBV29-1 | NA | TGCAGCGTTGAATACCGGGTCAGGTGGAACTATGGCTACACCTTC | CSVEYRVRWNYGYTF
NA | TRBJ2-7 | TRBV6-2/TRBV6-3 | few | TGTGCCAGCAGTTACTCGATCTCCTACGAGCAGTACTTC | CASSYSISYEQYF